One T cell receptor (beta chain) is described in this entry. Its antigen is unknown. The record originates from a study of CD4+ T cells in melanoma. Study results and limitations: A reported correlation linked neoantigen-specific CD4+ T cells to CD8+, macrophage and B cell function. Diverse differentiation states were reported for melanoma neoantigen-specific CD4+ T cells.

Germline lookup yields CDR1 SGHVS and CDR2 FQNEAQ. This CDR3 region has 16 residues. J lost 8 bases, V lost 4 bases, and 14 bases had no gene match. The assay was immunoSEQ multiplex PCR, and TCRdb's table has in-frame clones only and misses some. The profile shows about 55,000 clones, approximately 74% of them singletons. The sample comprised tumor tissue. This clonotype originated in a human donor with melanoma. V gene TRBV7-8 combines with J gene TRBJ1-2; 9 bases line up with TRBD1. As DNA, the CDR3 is TGTGCCAGCAGCTCTTTGCCCGGGACAGGGAAGCGCGGCTACACCTTC. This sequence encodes CASSSLPGTGKRGYTF.